The 4 T cell receptor beta chains listed next were all sequenced from one sample in a study of blood T cells in healthy people across ages. A second roughly 7 to 12 cycle PCR used barcoded and J-beta primers. One entry per CDR3 protein results from TCRdb running MiXCR on the 5' RACE reads. The table has approximately 1,000,000 distinct CDR3 sequences, around two fifths seen once. The sample taken for sequencing was blood. These receptors were collected from a man between 18 and 35 years old in good health.

The chain is built from TRBV9 and TRBJ2-1; 9 bases match TRBD2. The V and J ends lost 5 bases and 10 bases, in that order; junction bases with no gene match: 7. Germline lookup yields CDR1 SGDLS and CDR2 YYNGEE. The CDR3 length is 13 residues. As DNA, the CDR3 is TGTGCCAGCAGTAGGACTAGCGTCAACGAGCAGTTCTTC. Amino acids: CASSRTSVNEQFF.

There are many counts of this clonotype. The chain employs TRBV29-1 and TRBJ2-3; weak D call: TRBD2 (5 bases). The germline V and J ends were trimmed by 7 bases and 7 bases, with 12 bases remaining between them. Looked up from germline, CDR1 is SQVTM and CDR2 is ANQGSEA. The CDR3 spans 11 residues. CDR3 sequence: CSERVFNTQYF. In nucleotides, the CDR3 is TGCAGCGAGAGGGTTTTCAATACGCAGTATTTT.

This clonotype appeared a few times. This rearrangement joins TRBV7-2 to TRBJ2-1; D remains unclear. CDR1 is SGHTA and CDR2 is FQGNSA in the germline V gene. The CDR3 is 15 amino acids. V lost 0 bases and J lost 4, with 10 bases in between. CDR3 in amino acids: CASSLARTDYNEQFF. For the CDR3, the DNA is TGTGCCAGCAGCTTAGCACGGACGGATTACAATGAGCAGTTCTTC.

In regard to this clonotype: A read error may be the cause here, since a much bigger clone is one base away. This chain links TRBV15 with TRBJ1-5; 8 positions match TRBD1. V lost 3 bases to trimming and J lost 0 bases; unmatched junction nucleotides: 4. Germline loops: CDR1 LNHNV, CDR2 YYDKDF (reference sequence). The length of the CDR3 is 16 residues. The DNA for the CDR3 is TGTGCCACCAGCAGGGGGACAGGCGATAGCAATCAGCCCCAGCATTTT. Translated, it gives CATSRGTGDSNQPQHF. The full variable domain, with the rest looked up from reference TRBV15 and TRBJ1-5, is DAMVIQNPRYQVTQFGKPVTLSCSQTLNHNVMYWYQQKSSQAPKLLFHYYDKDFNNEADTPDNFQSRRPNTSFCFLDIRSPGLGDTAMYLCATSRGTGDSNQPQHFGDGTRLSIL.